Here is one TCR beta chain with its context. This specimen belongs to a study of cytomegalovirus exposure and HLA in healthy donors. With 60 Vbeta and 13 Jbeta primers, the PCR was carried out. Assay: immunoSEQ multiplex PCR; the TCRdb copy retains only in-frame clones and omits some. Here the sample spans some 130,000 clones, 76% being singletons. Germline loops: CDR1 SGHNT, CDR2 YENEEA. The CDR3 runs 15 residues. Trimming removed 3 bases at V and 1 base at J, with 12 bases between. The J gene is TRBJ1-1, the V gene TRBV11-3; D possibly corresponds to TRBD1 (5 bases). This receptor was identified in a man aged 35 to 55 in good health and CMV-seronegative. The sequenced material came from PBMCs. This chain's CDR3 is CASSFSGQGNTEAFF. The DNA of the CDR3 is TGTGCCAGCAGCTTTTCCGGGCAGGGGAACACTGAAGCTTTCTTT.